The clone carrying this T cell receptor (beta chain) appeared many times. RNA fractions of 10%, 30% or 50% and about 18,000 to 1,100,000 sorted cells were the source of naive CD8 libraries. The CDR3 has 16 residues. Germline V CDR1 and CDR2: SGHRS, YFSETQ. V dropped 0 bases and J dropped 2 bases, with 13 bases sitting between them. This specimen comes from a study of molecular identifiers for immune sequencing clone quantification. Bulk TCR libraries used previously described methods and listed TCR primers. One entry per CDR3 protein, called by TCRdb with MiXCR from the PCR reads. The sample yields 70,000 to 95,000 distinct CDR3 sequences, roughly 19% seen once.

The sequenced sample consisted of naive CD8+ T cells from blood, with Jurkat cell RNA spiked in. Subset here: FACS-sorted CD8+CD4-CCR7+CD45RA+ naive T cells. The sequence was collected from a human donor in good health. Some libraries in this study had Jurkat cell RNA spiked in. The chain links TRBV5-1 to TRBJ2-3, with unresolved D. The CDR3 is CASSLGIVRVTDTQYF. The CDR3 DNA is TGCGCCAGCAGCTTGGGCATCGTACGGGTCACAGATACGCAGTATTTT. Drawing the rest from reference TRBV5-1 and TRBJ2-3, the complete variable domain is KAGVTQTPRYLIKTRGQQVTLSCSPISGHRSVSWYQQTPGQGLQFLFEYFSETQRNKGNFPGRFSGRQFSNSRSEMNVSTLELGDSALYLCASSLGIVRVTDTQYFGPGTRLTVL.